This TCR beta chain stems from a study of blood T cells in healthy people across ages. Overall study context: Using template switching, researchers captured about one barcoded beta molecule for each two T cells. General study findings and limits: Per-million-T-cell TCR beta diversity fell roughly linearly with age.

A sample-barcoded 5' primer and a J-beta primer mix were used in a second PCR of about 7 to 12 cycles. With 12 random nucleotides, a template-switch adaptor tagged each individual cDNA molecule. TCRdb called the 5' RACE reads again in MiXCR, with one record for every CDR3 protein. The table has around 1,900,000 distinct CDR3 sequences, roughly two fifths seen once. Notes on this clonotype: Its antigen is undetermined.

This CDR3 has 13 residues. Germline values: CDR1 GTSNPN, CDR2 SVGIG (reference sequence). Trimming removed 3 bases from V and 1 base from J, with 9 bases in between. The V call is TRBV30, the J call TRBJ1-1; D is unresolved. This clonotype originated in a human donor in good health. Material: blood. The CDR3 nucleotides are TGTGCCTGGAGCCGACGACAGAACACTGAAGCTTTCTTT. Protein: CAWSRRQNTEAFF.